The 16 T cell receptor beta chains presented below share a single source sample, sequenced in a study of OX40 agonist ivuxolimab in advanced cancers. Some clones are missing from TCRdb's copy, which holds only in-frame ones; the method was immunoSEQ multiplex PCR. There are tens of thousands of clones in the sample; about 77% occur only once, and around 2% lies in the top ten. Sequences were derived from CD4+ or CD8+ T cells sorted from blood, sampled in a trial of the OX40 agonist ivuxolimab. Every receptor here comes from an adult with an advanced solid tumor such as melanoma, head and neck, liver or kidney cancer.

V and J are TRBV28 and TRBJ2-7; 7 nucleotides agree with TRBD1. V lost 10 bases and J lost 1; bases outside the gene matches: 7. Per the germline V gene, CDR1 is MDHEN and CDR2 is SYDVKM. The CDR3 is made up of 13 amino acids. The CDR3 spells CATRGQPSYEQYF. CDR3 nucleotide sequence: TGTGCCACCAGGGGACAGCCGTCCTACGAGCAGTACTTC.

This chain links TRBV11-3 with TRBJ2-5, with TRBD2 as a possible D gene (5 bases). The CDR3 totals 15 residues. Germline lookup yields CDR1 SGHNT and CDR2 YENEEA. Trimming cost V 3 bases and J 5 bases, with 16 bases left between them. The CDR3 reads CASSFPRSSGETQYF. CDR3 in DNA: TGTGCCAGCAGCTTTCCGAGGTCCTCGGGGGAGACCCAGTACTTC. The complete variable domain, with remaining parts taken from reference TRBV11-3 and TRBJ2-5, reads EAGVVQSPRYKIIEKKQPVAFWCNPISGHNTLYWYLQNLGQGPELLIRYENEEAVDDSQLPKDRFSAERLKGVDSTLKIQPAELGDSAVYLCASSFPRSSGETQYFGPGTRLLVL.

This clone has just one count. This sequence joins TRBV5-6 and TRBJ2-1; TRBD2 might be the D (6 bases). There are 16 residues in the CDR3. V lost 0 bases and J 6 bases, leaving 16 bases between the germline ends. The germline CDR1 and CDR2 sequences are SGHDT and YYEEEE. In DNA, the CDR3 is TGTGCCAGCAGCTTGGCCCCTAGCCGGGGGACCAATGAGCAGTTCTTC. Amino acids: CASSLAPSRGTNEQFF.

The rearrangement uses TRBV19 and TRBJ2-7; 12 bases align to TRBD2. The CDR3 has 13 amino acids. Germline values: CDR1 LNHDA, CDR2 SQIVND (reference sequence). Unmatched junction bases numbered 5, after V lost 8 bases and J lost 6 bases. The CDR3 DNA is TGTGCCAGTGGAGGACTAGCGGGACGCGAGCAGTACTTC. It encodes CASGGLAGREQYF.

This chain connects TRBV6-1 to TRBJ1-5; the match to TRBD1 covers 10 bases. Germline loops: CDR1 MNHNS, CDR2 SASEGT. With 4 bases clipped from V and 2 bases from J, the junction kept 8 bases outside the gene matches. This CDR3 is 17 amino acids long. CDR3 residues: CASSAGQGSSGNQPQHF. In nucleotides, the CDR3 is TGTGCCAGCAGTGCGGGACAGGGGTCGAGCGGCAATCAGCCCCAGCATTTT.

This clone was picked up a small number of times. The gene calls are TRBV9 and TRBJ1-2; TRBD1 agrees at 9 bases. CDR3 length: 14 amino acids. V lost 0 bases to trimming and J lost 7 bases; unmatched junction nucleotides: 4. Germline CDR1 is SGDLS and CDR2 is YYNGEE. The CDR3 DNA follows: TGTGCCAGCAGCGTAGCGGGACAGGGAAGTGGCTACACCTTC. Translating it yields CASSVAGQGSGYTF.

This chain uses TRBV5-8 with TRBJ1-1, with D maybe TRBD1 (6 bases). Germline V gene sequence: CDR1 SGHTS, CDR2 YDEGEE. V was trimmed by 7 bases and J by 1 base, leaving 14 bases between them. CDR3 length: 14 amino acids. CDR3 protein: CASRLRGQNTEAFF. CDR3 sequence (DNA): TGTGCCAGCCGTCTTCGGGGGCAGAACACTGAAGCTTTCTTT.

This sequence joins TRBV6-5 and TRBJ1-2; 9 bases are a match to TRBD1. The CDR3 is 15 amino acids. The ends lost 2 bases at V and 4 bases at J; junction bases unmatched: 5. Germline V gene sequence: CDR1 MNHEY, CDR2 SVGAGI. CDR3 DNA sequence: TGTGCCAGCAGTTACCGATCGGGACAGGGCTATGGCTACACCTTC. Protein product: CASSYRSGQGYGYTF.

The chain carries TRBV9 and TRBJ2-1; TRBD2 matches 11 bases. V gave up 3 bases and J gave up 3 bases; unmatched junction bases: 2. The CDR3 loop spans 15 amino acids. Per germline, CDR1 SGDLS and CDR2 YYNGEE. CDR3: CASSAGTSGYNEQFF. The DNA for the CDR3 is TGTGCCAGCAGCGCCGGGACTAGCGGCTACAATGAGCAGTTCTTC.

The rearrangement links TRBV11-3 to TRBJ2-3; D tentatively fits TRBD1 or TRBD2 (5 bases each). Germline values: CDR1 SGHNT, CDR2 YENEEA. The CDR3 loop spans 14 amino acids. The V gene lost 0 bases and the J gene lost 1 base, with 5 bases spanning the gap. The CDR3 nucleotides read TGTGCCAGCAGCTTAGAGGGGGGCACAGATACGCAGTATTTT. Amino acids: CASSLEGGTDTQYF.

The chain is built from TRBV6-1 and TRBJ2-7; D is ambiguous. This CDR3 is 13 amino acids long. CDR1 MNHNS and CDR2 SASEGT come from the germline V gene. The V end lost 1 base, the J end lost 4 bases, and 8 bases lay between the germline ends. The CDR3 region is CASSEGFGYEQYF. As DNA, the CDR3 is TGTGCCAGCAGTGAAGGCTTCGGGTACGAGCAGTACTTC.

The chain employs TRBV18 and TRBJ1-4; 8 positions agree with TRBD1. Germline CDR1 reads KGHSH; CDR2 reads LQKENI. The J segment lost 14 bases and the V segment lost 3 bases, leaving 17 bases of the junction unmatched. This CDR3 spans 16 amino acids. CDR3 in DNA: TGTGCCAGCTCACCGACATCCGGGACAGGTTCCTCTCTTCTGTTTTTT. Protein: CASSPTSGTGSSLLFF.

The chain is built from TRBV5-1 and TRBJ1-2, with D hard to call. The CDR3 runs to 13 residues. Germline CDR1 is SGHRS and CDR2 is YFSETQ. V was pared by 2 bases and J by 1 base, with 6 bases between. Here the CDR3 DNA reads TGCGCCAGCAGCTTCGCAGTTAACTATGGCTACACCTTC. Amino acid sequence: CASSFAVNYGYTF.

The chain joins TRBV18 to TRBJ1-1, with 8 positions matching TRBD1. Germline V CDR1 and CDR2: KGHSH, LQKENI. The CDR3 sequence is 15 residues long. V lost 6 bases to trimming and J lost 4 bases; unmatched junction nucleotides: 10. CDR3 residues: CASSLGQAGGTEAFF. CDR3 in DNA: TGTGCCAGCTCCCTGGGACAGGCGGGGGGCACTGAAGCTTTCTTT.

The CDR3 sequence: CASSAPRRQGLGYGYTF. The CDR3 DNA reads TGTGCCAGTAGTGCCCCTCGACGACAGGGATTAGGCTATGGCTACACCTTC. This sequence joins TRBV19 and TRBJ1-2; 7 positions match TRBD1. The germline V gene encodes CDR1 LNHDA and CDR2 SQIVND (reference sequence). The V segment lost 5 bases and the J segment 4 bases; nucleotides outside the gene matches: 16. This CDR3 is built from 17 residues.

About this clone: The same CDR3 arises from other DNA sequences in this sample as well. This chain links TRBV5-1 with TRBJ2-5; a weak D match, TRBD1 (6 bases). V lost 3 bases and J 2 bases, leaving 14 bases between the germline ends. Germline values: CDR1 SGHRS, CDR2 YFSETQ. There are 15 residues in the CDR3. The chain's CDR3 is CASSSSGTPQETQYF. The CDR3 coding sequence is TGCGCCAGCAGCTCCTCCGGGACACCTCAAGAGACCCAGTACTTC.